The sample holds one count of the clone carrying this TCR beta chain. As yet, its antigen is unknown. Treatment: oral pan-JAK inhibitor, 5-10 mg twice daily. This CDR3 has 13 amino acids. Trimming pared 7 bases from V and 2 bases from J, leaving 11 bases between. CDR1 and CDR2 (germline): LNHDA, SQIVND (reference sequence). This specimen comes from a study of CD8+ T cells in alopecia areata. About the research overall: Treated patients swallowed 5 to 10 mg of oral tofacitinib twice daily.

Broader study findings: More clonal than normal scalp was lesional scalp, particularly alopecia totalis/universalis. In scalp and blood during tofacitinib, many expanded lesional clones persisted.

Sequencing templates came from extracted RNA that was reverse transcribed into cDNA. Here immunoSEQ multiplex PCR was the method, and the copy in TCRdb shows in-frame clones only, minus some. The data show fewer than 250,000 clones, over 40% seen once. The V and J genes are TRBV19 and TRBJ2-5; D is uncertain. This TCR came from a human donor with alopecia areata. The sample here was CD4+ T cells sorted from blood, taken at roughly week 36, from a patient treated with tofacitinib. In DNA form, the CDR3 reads TGTGCCAGTAAACGGGTGGAGCAAGAGACCCAGTACTTC. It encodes CASKRVEQETQYF.